Below are 22 T cell receptor beta chains sequenced from a single sample in a study of shared clonotypes between healthy human individuals. Naive CD8 isolation took CD45RO-negative cells positively selected for CCR7 and excluded terminally differentiated effector memory CD45RA+ cells. Clones were read by immunoSEQ multiplex PCR, and TCRdb kept only the in-frame ones, dropping some. This table holds around 1.9 million clones, roughly 95% found once. Source material: naive CD8+ T cells from PBMCs. The receptors come from a man aged 18 to 29 in good health. Some clones in this sample may be carry-over from other donors' samples.

This chain links TRBV7-8 with TRBJ2-1; D is possibly TRBD2 (5 bases). Germline values: CDR1 SGHVS, CDR2 FQNEAQ. Trimming removed 1 base from V and 3 bases from J, with 10 bases in between. The CDR3 spans 15 residues. The CDR3, as DNA: TGTGCCAGCAGCTTAGGAGTAGCGCTCTACAATGAGCAGTTCTTC. It encodes CASSLGVALYNEQFF. The full variable domain, with the rest looked up from reference TRBV7-8 and TRBJ2-1, is GAGVSQSPRYKVAKRGQDVALRCDPISGHVSLFWYQQALGQGPEFLTYFQNEAQLDKSGLPSDRFFAERPEGSVSTLKIQRTQQEDSAVYLCASSLGVALYNEQFFGPGTRLTVL.

The J gene is TRBJ1-1, the V gene TRBV19, with 8 bases lining up with TRBD1. V trimming: 5 bases; J trimming: 3 bases; junction bases outside the gene matches: 5. In germline, CDR1 is LNHDA, CDR2 SQIVND (reference sequence). The CDR3 runs 14 residues. The CDR3 is CASSAPTGDTEAFF. The CDR3, as DNA: TGTGCCAGTAGTGCTCCGACAGGGGACACTGAAGCTTTCTTT.

The chain has TRBV5-1 and TRBJ2-7, with D possibly called TRBD1 or TRBD2 (7 bases each). V shed 1 base and J shed 3 bases, with 14 bases lying between them. Looked up from germline, CDR1 is SGHRS and CDR2 is YFSETQ. This CDR3 spans 15 amino acids. CDR3 sequence (DNA): TGCGCCAGCAGCTTGAACACAGGGGAGGGCTACGAGCAGTACTTC. It yields the protein CASSLNTGEGYEQYF.

The genes are TRBV10-3 and TRBJ2-7; TRBD2 matches at 7 bases. From germline, CDR1 is ENHRY and CDR2 SYGVKD. V lost 3 bases to trimming and J lost 6 bases; unmatched junction nucleotides: 26. This CDR3 region has 20 residues. DNA for the CDR3: TGTGCCATCAGTGAAATTTCAGGAGACACCGGTTTCGTCGGGGGGTTCGAGCAGTACTTC. Its protein product is CAISEISGDTGFVGGFEQYF.

The V call is TRBV4-3, the J call TRBJ2-7; weak D call: TRBD2 (5 bases). The germline gives CDR1 LGHNA, CDR2 YSLEER. Trimming removed 4 bases at V and 6 bases at J, with 16 bases between. This CDR3 contains 14 residues. The CDR3 here is CASSPKIGGGEQYF. The CDR3 DNA follows: TGCGCCAGCAGCCCCAAGATCGGAGGCGGCGAGCAGTACTTC.

The CDR3 loop reads CATSRDREGTDAYEQYF. CDR3 DNA: TGTGCCACCAGCAGAGATCGGGAAGGGACAGATGCCTACGAGCAGTACTTC. The V gene is TRBV15, the J gene TRBJ2-7, with 7 positions matching TRBD1. The CDR3 totals 17 residues. From germline, CDR1 is LNHNV and CDR2 YYDKDF (reference sequence). V dropped 0 bases and J dropped 2; count of bases not matched to a gene: 10.

The sample holds a few counts of this clone. The CDR3 bases are TGCGCCAGCAGCCAAGGTTCGTGGATGAACACTGAAGCTTTCTTT. This codes for CASSQGSWMNTEAFF. The chain employs TRBV4-3 and TRBJ1-1, with no clear D. Germline values: CDR1 LGHNA, CDR2 YSLEER. The germline V and J ends were trimmed by 1 base and 0 bases, with 9 bases remaining between them. The CDR3 consists of 15 residues.

J is TRBJ2-5 and V is TRBV28; D tentatively fits TRBD1 or TRBD2 (5 bases each). Germline lookup yields CDR1 MDHEN and CDR2 SYDVKM. The CDR3 covers 17 residues. V lost 3 bases and J lost 0, with 17 bases in between. The CDR3 region is CASSLGSGGRDQETQYF. Written as DNA, the CDR3 is TGTGCCAGCAGTTTGGGTAGTGGGGGACGCGACCAAGAGACCCAGTACTTC.

V is TRBV6-5 and J is TRBJ1-1; D unclear. The CDR3 has 9 residues. The germline V gene encodes CDR1 MNHEY and CDR2 SVGAGI. The CDR3 bases are TGTGCTAGCGACACTGAAGCTTTCTTT. The encoded protein is CASDTEAFF.

The chain links TRBV9 to TRBJ2-1, with TRBD2 identical over 8 bases. Germline loops: CDR1 SGDLS, CDR2 YYNGEE. Trimming cost V 7 bases and J 0 bases; bases outside gene matches: 6. This CDR3 region has 15 residues. Here the CDR3 DNA reads TGTGCCAGCTCTGACGGGAGGGCCTCCTACAATGAGCAGTTCTTC. Protein: CASSDGRASYNEQFF.

This clone has only a few counts. The same CDR3 can be traced to other DNA sequences in this sample. This chain joins TRBV7-9 and TRBJ1-1; D remains unclear. This CDR3 spans 14 amino acids. CDR1 is SEHNR, CDR2 FQNEAQ, per germline (reference sequence). V was shortened by 4 bases and J by 0 bases, with 9 bases between the two germline ends. The CDR3 reads CASSSDPLNTEAFF. CDR3 nucleotide sequence: TGTGCCAGCAGCTCGGATCCCCTGAACACTGAAGCTTTCTTT.

This chain connects TRBV27 to TRBJ2-7; 14 bases line up with TRBD2. CDR1 is MNHEY and CDR2 is SMNVEV in the germline V gene (reference sequence). The CDR3 consists of 12 residues. J gave up 6 bases and V 8 bases, and 0 bases lay outside the gene matches. As DNA, the CDR3 is TGTGCCAGCGGGACTAGCGGGAGCGAGCAGTACTTC. It specifies CASGTSGSEQYF.

The J gene is TRBJ2-2, the V gene TRBV7-9; TRBD2 is a possible D gene (5 bases). V was trimmed by 4 bases and J by 7 bases, leaving 16 bases between them. Germline CDR1 SEHNR, CDR2 FQNEAQ (reference sequence). CDR3 length: 15 residues. The CDR3 DNA sequence: TGTGCCAGCAGCTCCCACCAGACTATCGGCGGGGAGCTGTTTTTT. This translates into CASSSHQTIGGELFF.

About this clone: The identical CDR3 is also encoded by other nucleotide sequences in the sample. The chain links TRBV9 to TRBJ2-7, with D hard to call. The CDR3 totals 14 residues. The V gene lost 0 bases and the J gene lost 3 bases, with 10 bases spanning the gap. In germline, CDR1 is SGDLS, CDR2 YYNGEE. The CDR3 nucleotides are TGTGCCAGCAGCGTAGGGGCCTCAGGCTACGAGCAGTACTTC. It yields the protein CASSVGASGYEQYF.

V and J are TRBV7-9 and TRBJ2-3; no reliable D call. V was pared by 2 bases and J by 6 bases, with 12 bases between. The CDR3 loop spans 14 amino acids. Germline V gene data show CDR1 as SEHNR and CDR2 as FQNEAQ (reference sequence). This CDR3 is CASSLPGLRDTQYF. CDR3 DNA sequence: TGTGCCAGCAGCTTACCCGGGTTAAGGGATACGCAGTATTTT.

This chain uses TRBV5-1 with TRBJ2-7; D may match TRBD1 or TRBD2 (7 bases each). Between the trimmed V and J ends, which lost 3 bases and 3 bases, there was a span of 16 bases. The CDR3 is 15 residues long. The germline CDR1 and CDR2 sequences are SGHRS and YFSETQ. This CDR3 reads CASSWRTGDYYEQYF. The CDR3 DNA reads TGCGCCAGCAGCTGGCGTACAGGGGACTACTACGAGCAGTACTTC.

The rearrangement uses TRBV6-5 and TRBJ2-1; D is unclear. The CDR3 contains 16 residues. Germline V gives CDR1 MNHEY, CDR2 SVGAGI. V shed 0 bases and J shed 6 bases, with 15 bases lying between them. CDR3 loop: CASSYSMAPPTNEQFF. In DNA, the CDR3 is TGTGCCAGCAGTTACTCGATGGCCCCACCGACCAATGAGCAGTTCTTC.

The CDR3 DNA reads as TGTGCCAGCAGCCGCGGGACGACGCCATTCAATGAGCAGTTCTTC. Translating gives CASSRGTTPFNEQFF. The gene calls are TRBV7-8 and TRBJ2-1; the D gene is possibly TRBD2 (6 bases). This CDR3 has 15 amino acids. CDR1 and CDR2 (germline): SGHVS, FQNEAQ. V was trimmed by 5 bases and J by 6 bases, leaving 17 bases between them.

V usage is TRBV7-9 and J usage is TRBJ2-5; maybe TRBD2 (5 bases). This CDR3 has 13 amino acids. Germline V gene sequence: CDR1 SEHNR, CDR2 FQNEAQ (reference sequence). Trimming cost V 2 bases and J 7 bases, with 11 bases left between them. For the CDR3, the DNA is TGTGCCAGCAGCTTATCGGGGTATGCGACCCAGTACTTC. This codes for CASSLSGYATQYF.

Only a few counts were recorded for this clone. The chain carries TRBV10-1 and TRBJ1-5; D is possibly TRBD1 (6 bases). Deletions cut 4 bases from V and 5 bases from J, with 15 bases between. The CDR3 totals 15 residues. Looked up from germline, CDR1 is WNHNN and CDR2 is SYGVQD (reference sequence). The CDR3 sequence is CASSAALTGDQPQHF. Written as DNA, the CDR3 is TGCGCCAGCAGTGCTGCTCTGACAGGAGATCAGCCCCAGCATTTT.

The rearrangement links TRBV5-6 to TRBJ1-1; D gene uncertain. CDR3 length equals 13 residues. From germline, CDR1 is SGHDT and CDR2 YYEEEE. The germline V and J ends were trimmed by 0 bases and 1 base, with 4 bases remaining between them. The CDR3 sequence: CASSLGTNTEAFF. CDR3 in DNA: TGTGCCAGCAGCTTGGGGACGAACACTGAAGCTTTCTTT.

J is TRBJ2-7 and V is TRBV6-6; D is uncertain. CDR3 length: 12 residues. Trimming took 6 bases from V and 4 from J, leaving 10 bases between them. CDR1 MNHNY and CDR2 SVGAGI come from the germline V gene (reference sequence). The CDR3 loop reads CASSHEPYEQYF. In nucleotides, the CDR3 is TGTGCCAGCAGCCACGAGCCGTACGAGCAGTACTTC.